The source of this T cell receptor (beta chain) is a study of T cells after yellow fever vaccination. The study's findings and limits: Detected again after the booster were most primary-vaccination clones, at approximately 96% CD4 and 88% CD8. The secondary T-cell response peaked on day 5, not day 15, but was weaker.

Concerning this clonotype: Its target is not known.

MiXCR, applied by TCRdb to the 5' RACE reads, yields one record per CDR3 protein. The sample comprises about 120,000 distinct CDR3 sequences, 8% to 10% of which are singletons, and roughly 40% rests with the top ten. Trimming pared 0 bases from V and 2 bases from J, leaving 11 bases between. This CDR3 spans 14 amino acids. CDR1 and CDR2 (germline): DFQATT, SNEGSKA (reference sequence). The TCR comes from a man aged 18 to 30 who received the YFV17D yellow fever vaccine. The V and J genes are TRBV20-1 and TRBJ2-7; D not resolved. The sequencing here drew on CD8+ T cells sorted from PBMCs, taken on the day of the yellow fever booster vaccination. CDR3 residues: CSARDHRVTYEQYV. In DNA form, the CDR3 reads TGCAGTGCTAGAGATCATAGGGTCACCTACGAGCAGTACGTC.